This is a list of T cell receptor beta chains from one sample in a study of long-term antiretroviral therapy in people with HIV. Produced via immunoSEQ multiplex PCR; TCRdb's table is partial and in-frame only. This sample yields more than 25,000 clones, of which about 90% are seen a single time; approximately 1% belongs to the top ten. Sample: unsorted PBMCs, taken 2 years after starting antiretroviral therapy. The receptors stem from a man aged 45-60 years with HIV. Each CDR3 is given with its conserved first and last residue. A D gene is named only where the DNA matches it firmly. Rows may omit the clone size; those that give it use once, few, many or a size class.

TRBJ1-2 TRBV14 few - CASSLRVGWNYGYTF TGTGCCAGCAGCCTTCGGGTAGGGTGGAACTATGGCTACACCTTC
TRBJ2-7 TRBV10-3 few TRBD1 CAISNRLGQGETYEQYF TGTGCCATCAGTAATAGATTAGGACAGGGGGAAACCTACGAGCAGTACTTC
TRBJ2-5 TRBV28 - - CASSLGGARETQYF TGTGCCAGCAGTTTGGGGGGGGCTCGGGAGACCCAGTACTTC
TRBJ2-1 TRBV19 - TRBD2 CASSNLAGGSYNEQFF TGTGCCAGTAGTAACCTAGCGGGAGGCTCCTACAATGAGCAGTTCTTC
TRBJ2-2 TRBV28 - TRBD1 CASRTGYGELFF TGTGCCAGCAGGACAGGGTACGGGGAGCTGTTTTTT
TRBJ2-5 TRBV7-2 - TRBD2 CASSLRTSGGLETQYF TGTGCCAGCAGCTTACGGACTAGCGGGGGATTAGAGACCCAGTACTTC
TRBJ1-1 TRBV18 - - CASSRSGIVTEAFF TGTGCCAGCTCACGGTCAGGGATCGTCACTGAAGCTTTCTTT
TRBJ1-1 TRBV15 - TRBD1 CATSRGDRGGNTEAFF TGTGCCACCAGCAGAGGGGACAGGGGAGGGAACACTGAAGCTTTCTTT
TRBJ1-2 TRBV7-2 - - CASSLPPGEGYTF TGTGCCAGCAGCTTACCCCCAGGGGAGGGCTACACCTTC
TRBJ2-7 TRBV18 once - CASSPRGHEQYF TGTGCCAGCTCACCACGGGGGCACGAGCAGTACTTC
TRBJ2-7 TRBV11-3 - - CASSLQPGHEQYF TGTGCCAGCAGCCTACAACCAGGGCACGAGCAGTACTTC
TRBJ2-7 TRBV10-2 - TRBD1 CASKDRGGLNEQYF TGCGCCAGCAAAGACAGGGGAGGATTGAACGAGCAGTACTTC